This TCR beta chain was identified in a study of T cell responses to AZD1222 COVID-19 vaccine. Produced via immunoSEQ multiplex PCR; TCRdb's table is partial and in-frame only. Of 150,000 to 250,000 clones in the sample, roughly nine tenths are singletons; the top ten hold roughly 3.5%. In regard to this clone: Its cognate antigen is unknown.

Germline V gives CDR1 LGHDT, CDR2 YNNKEL (reference sequence). After removal of 2 bases from V and 1 base from J, the junction contained 2 bases not matched to a gene. The CDR3 extends over 15 amino acids. Both about-4-week and about-12-week second-dose recipients were combined. Broader study findings: At study baseline, merely several AZD1222 recipients were seropositive.

The sample consisted of peripheral blood, taken 28 days after the second AZD1222 dose. The genes are TRBV3-1 (or the pseudogene TRBV3-2) and TRBJ2-1, with 7 bases aligning to TRBD2. The sequence was obtained from an adult who received the AZD1222 COVID-19 vaccine. In DNA form, the CDR3 reads TGTGCCAGCAGCCAAAGGGGAGGGTCCTACAATGAGCAGTTCTTC. Translation gives CASSQRGGSYNEQFF.